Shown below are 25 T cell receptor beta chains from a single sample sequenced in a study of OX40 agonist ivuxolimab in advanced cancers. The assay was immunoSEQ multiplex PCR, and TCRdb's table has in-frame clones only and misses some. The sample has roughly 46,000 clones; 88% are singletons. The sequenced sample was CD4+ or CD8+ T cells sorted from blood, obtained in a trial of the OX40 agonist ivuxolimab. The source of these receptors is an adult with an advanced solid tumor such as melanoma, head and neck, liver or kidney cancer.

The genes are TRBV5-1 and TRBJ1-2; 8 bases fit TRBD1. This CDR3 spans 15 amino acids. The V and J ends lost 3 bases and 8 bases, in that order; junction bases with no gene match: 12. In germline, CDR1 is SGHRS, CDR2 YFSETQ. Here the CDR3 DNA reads TGCGCCAGCAGCTCGGTTGGCCAGGGGGCGCACGGCTACACCTTC. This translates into CASSSVGQGAHGYTF. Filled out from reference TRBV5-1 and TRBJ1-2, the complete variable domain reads KAGVTQTPRYLIKTRGQQVTLSCSPISGHRSVSWYQQTPGQGLQFLFEYFSETQRNKGNFPGRFSGRQFSNSRSEMNVSTLELGDSALYLCASSSVGQGAHGYTFGSGTRLTVV.

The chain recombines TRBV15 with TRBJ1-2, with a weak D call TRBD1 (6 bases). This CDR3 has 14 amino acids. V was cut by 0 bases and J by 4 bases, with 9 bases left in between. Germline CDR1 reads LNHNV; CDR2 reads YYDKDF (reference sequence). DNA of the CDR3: TGTGCCACCAGCAGAGAACAGGGTTTCTATGGCTACACCTTC. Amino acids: CATSREQGFYGYTF.

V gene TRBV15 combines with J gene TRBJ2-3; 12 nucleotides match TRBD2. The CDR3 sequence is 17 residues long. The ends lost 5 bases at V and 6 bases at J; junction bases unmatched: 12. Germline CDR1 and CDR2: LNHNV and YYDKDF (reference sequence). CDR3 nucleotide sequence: TGTGCCACCAGCTCAGAAGCCCTAGCGGGGGGGACTGATACGCAGTATTTT. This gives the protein CATSSEALAGGTDTQYF.

As DNA, the CDR3 is TGTGCCAGCAGCGAGACAGAAGGAAACACCATATATTTT. Translation: CASSETEGNTIYF. This chain uses TRBV9 with TRBJ1-3; D is possibly TRBD1 (5 bases). The ends were cut back, 3 bases at V and 4 bases at J, with 8 bases in the middle. The CDR3 covers 13 residues. The V gene's germline CDR1 is SGDLS and CDR2 YYNGEE.

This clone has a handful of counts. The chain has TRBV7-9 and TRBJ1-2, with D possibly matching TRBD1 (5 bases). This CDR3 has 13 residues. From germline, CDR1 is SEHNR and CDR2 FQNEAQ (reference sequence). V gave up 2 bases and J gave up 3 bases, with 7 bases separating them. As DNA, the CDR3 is TGTGCCAGCAGCTTACGCAGGGACTATGGCTACACCTTC. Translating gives CASSLRRDYGYTF. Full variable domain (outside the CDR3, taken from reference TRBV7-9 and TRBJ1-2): DTGVSQNPRHKITKRGQNVTFRCDPISEHNRLYWYRQTLGQGPEFLTYFQNEAQLEKSRLLSDRFSAERPKGSFSTLEIQRTEQGDSAMYLCASSLRRDYGYTFGSGTRLTVV.

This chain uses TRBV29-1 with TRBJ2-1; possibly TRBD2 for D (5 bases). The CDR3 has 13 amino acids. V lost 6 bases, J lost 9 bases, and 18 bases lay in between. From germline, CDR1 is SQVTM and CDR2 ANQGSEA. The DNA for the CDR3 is TGCAGCGTGGAGGCCCGCCTAGTTGGTGAGCAGTTCTTC. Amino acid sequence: CSVEARLVGEQFF.

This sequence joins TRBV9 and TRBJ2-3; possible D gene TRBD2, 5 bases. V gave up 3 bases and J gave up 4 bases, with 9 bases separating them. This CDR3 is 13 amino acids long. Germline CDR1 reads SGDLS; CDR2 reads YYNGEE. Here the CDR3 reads CASSGRLSDTQYF. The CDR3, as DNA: TGTGCCAGCAGCGGACGACTATCAGATACGCAGTATTTT.

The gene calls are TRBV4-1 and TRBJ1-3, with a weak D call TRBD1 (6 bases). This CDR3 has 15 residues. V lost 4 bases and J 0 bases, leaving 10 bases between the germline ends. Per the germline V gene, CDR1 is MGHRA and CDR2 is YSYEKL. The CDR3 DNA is TGCGCCAGCAGCCTGGACAGCAGCTCTGGAAACACCATATATTTT. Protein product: CASSLDSSSGNTIYF.

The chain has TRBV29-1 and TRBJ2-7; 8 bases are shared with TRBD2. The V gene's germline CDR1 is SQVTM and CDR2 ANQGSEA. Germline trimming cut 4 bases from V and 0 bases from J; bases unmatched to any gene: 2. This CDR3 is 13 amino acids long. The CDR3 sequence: CSVAGGFSYEQYF. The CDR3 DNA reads TGCAGCGTTGCGGGAGGGTTCTCCTACGAGCAGTACTTC.

CDR3: CASSIGQGYFEQFF. The CDR3 bases are TGCGCCAGCAGCATCGGACAGGGATATTTTGAGCAGTTCTTC. This chain uses TRBV5-1 with TRBJ2-1, with 8 bases lining up with TRBD1. The V and J ends lost 4 bases and 9 bases, in that order; junction bases with no gene match: 9. Germline assignment: CDR1 SGHRS and CDR2 YFSETQ. This CDR3 is built from 14 residues.

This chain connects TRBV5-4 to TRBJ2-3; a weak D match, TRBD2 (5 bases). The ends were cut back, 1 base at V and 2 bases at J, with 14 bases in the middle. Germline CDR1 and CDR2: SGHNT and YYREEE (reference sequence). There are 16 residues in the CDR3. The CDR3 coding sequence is TGTGCCAGCAGCTTGCAGGTGGACTTCTACACAGATACGCAGTATTTT. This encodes CASSLQVDFYTDTQYF.

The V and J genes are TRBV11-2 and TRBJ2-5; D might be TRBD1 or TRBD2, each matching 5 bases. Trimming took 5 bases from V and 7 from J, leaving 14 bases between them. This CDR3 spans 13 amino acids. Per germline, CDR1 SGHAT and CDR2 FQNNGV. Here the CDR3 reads CASSRTGAATQYF. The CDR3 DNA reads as TGTGCCAGCAGCCGAACCGGGGCGGCGACCCAGTACTTC.

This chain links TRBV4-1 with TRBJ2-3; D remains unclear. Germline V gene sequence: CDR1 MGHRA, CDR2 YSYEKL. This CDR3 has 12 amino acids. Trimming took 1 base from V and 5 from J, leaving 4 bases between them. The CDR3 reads CASSQGGDTQYF. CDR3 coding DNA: TGCGCCAGCAGCCAAGGGGGAGATACGCAGTATTTT.

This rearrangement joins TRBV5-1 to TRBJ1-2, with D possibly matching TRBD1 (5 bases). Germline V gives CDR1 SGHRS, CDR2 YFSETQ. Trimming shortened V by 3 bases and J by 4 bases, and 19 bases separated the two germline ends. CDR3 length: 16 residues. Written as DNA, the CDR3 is TGCGCCAGCAGCTCTCGGGACCCACGGAGGGGCTATGGCTACACCTTC. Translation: CASSSRDPRRGYGYTF.

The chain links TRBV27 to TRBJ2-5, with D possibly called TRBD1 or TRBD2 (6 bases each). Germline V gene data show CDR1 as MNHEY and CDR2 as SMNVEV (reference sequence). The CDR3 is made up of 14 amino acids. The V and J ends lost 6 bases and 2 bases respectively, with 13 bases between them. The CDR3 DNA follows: TGTGCCAGCAGCCCCAGGAGGGGGCAAGAGACCCAGTACTTC. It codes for CASSPRRGQETQYF.

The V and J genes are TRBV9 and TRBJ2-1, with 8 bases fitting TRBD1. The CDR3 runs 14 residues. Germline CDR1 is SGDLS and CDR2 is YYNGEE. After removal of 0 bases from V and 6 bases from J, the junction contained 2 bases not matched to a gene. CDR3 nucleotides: TGTGCCAGCAGCGTAGGGACAGGGAGCAATGAGCAGTTCTTC. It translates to CASSVGTGSNEQFF.

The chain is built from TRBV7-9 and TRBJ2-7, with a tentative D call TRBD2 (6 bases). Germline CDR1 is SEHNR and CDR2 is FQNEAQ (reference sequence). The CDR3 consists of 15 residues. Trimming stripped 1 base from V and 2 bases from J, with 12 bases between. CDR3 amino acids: CASSLDPGVPYEQYF. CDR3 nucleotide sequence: TGTGCCAGCAGCTTAGACCCGGGGGTTCCCTACGAGCAGTACTTC.

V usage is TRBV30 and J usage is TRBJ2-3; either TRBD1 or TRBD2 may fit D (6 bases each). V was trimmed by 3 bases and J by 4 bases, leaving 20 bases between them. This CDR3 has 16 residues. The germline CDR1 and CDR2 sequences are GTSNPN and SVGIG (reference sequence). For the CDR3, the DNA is TGTGCCTGGAGAGGGGGACGGGGGCTACGTGCAGATACGCAGTATTTT. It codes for CAWRGGRGLRADTQYF.

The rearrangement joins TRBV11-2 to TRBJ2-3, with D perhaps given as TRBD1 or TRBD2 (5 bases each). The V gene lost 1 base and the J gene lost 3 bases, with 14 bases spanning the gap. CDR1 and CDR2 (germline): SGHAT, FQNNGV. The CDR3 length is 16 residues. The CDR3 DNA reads TGTGCCAGCAGCTTAGGAAGGGACCGATTAACAGATACGCAGTATTTT. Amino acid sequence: CASSLGRDRLTDTQYF.

CDR3 DNA sequence: TGTGCCAGCAGCCAAACAGGGATGAACACTGAAGCTTTCTTT. Translating it yields CASSQTGMNTEAFF. The rearrangement links TRBV7-2 to TRBJ1-1; TRBD1 might be the D (6 bases). This CDR3 is 14 amino acids long. V was pared by 5 bases and J by 0 bases, with 10 bases between. The germline gives CDR1 SGHTA, CDR2 FQGNSA.

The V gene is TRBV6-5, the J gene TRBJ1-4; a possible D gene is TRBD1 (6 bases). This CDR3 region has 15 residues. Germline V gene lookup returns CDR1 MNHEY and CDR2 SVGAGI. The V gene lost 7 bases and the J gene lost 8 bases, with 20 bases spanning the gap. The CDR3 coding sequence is TGTGCCAGCACCACCTGGTCAGGGGCCGGGGAAAAACTGTTTTTT. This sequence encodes CASTTWSGAGEKLFF.

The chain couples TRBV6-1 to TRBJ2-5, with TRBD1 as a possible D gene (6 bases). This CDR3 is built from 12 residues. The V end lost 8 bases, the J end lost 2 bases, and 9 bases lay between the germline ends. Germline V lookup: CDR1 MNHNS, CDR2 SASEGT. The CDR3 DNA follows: TGTGCCAGCTACAGGGTACAAGAGACCCAGTACTTC. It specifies CASYRVQETQYF.

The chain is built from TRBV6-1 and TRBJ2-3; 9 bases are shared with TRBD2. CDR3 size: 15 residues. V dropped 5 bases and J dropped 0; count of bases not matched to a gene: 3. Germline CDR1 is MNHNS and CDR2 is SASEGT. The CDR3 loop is CASSSLAGSTDTQYF. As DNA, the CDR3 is TGTGCCAGCAGTTCCCTAGCGGGAAGCACAGATACGCAGTATTTT.

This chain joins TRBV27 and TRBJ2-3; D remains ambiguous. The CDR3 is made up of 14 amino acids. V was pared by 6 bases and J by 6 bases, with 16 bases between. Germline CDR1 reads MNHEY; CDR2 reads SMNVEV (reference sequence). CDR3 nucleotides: TGTGCCAGCAGACCAGGACGGTCTATGGATACGCAGTATTTT. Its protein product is CASRPGRSMDTQYF.

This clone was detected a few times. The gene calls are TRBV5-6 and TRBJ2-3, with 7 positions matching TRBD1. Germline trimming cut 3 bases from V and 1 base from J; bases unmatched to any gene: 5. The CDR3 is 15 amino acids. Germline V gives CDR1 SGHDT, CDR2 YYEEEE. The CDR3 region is CASSYQGVGTDTQYF. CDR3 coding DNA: TGTGCCAGCAGCTATCAGGGGGTGGGCACAGATACGCAGTATTTT.